This T cell receptor (beta chain) was recorded in a study of cytomegalovirus exposure and HLA in healthy donors. Looked up from germline, CDR1 is MNHNY and CDR2 is SVGAGI (reference sequence). The CDR3 has 15 residues. V lost 6 bases and J lost 2; bases outside the gene matches: 7. Use of 60 Vbeta and 13 Jbeta primers characterized the PCR. Clones were read by immunoSEQ multiplex PCR, and TCRdb kept only the in-frame ones, dropping some. The data contain 200,000 to 250,000 clones, roughly 75% of them seen just once; the ten biggest clones take up about 1.9%. Concerning this clone: What it binds is not known.

Study conclusions and caveats: Being productive about 87% or about 30% of the time was typical of most TCR beta V segments in an earlier analysis. Beyond CMV serostatus, there was no information to go on about immune exposure.

The sequencing input was PBMCs. This receptor was taken from a woman aged 25 to 45 in good health and CMV-seronegative. The chain carries TRBV6-6 and TRBJ2-1, with 7 bases identical to TRBD1. CDR3 loop: CASSSSGGTYNEQFF. DNA for the CDR3: TGTGCCAGCAGCTCATCAGGGGGTACCTACAATGAGCAGTTCTTC.